The 17 T cell receptor beta chains below all came from one sample that was sequenced in a study of patients and donors after allogeneic stem cell transplantation. TCRdb redid the calling of the RT-PCR reads with MiXCR, one entry per CDR3 protein. Of roughly 940,000 distinct CDR3 sequences in the sample, roughly 17% were seen once. Sequenced material: blood, either unsorted or a sorted T cell fraction (not recorded which). The receptor source for this set is a human donor who was either an allogeneic HSCT recipient or a stem cell or donor lymphocyte infusion donor (not recorded which). It is not recorded whose cells these are; they may come from a transplant donor.

In this sample, this clonotype turned up a few times. J is TRBJ2-7 and V is TRBV7-2; D uncertain. This CDR3 region has 16 residues. Between the trimmed V and J ends, which lost 1 base and 3 bases, there was a span of 16 bases. The germline V gene has CDR1 SGHTA and CDR2 FQGNSA. As DNA, the CDR3 is TGTGCCAGCAGCTTAGTCGGTCAGATCCTAAACTACGAGCAGTACTTC. It specifies CASSLVGQILNYEQYF.

The CDR3 bases are TGTGCCACGAAGACCGACGGAAGCTCCTACGAGCAGTACTTC. Translation: CATKTDGSSYEQYF. The rearrangement links TRBV15 to TRBJ2-7; D unresolved. Trimming shortened V by 9 bases and J by 0 bases, and 15 bases separated the two germline ends. Germline V gene data show CDR1 as LNHNV and CDR2 as YYDKDF (reference sequence). The CDR3 totals 14 residues.

This clonotype came up a few times. This chain uses TRBV12-5 with TRBJ1-1; possible D gene TRBD1, 5 bases. The CDR3 sequence is 14 residues long. CDR1 LGHNT and CDR2 FRNRAP come from the germline V gene. V dropped 4 bases and J dropped 1 base, with 10 bases sitting between them. In nucleotides, the CDR3 is TGTGCTAGTGGTTATGCAGGGAAGAACACTGAAGCTTTCTTT. The encoded protein is CASGYAGKNTEAFF.

This clonotype occurred many times. This sequence joins TRBV15 and TRBJ1-1; 11 bases match TRBD1. J gave up 5 bases and V 9 bases, and 8 bases lay outside the gene matches. The CDR3 sequence is 14 residues long. Germline CDR1 is LNHNV and CDR2 is YYDKDF (reference sequence). The CDR3 is CATTLDRGPTEAFF. The CDR3 DNA sequence: TGTGCCACTACCCTGGACAGGGGGCCAACTGAAGCTTTCTTT.

This clonotype was observed at least ten times. Mismatch with germline at one junction end may stem from a read error. The rearrangement joins TRBV7-7 to TRBJ2-2; no definite D call. Germline V gene sequence: CDR1 SSHAT, CDR2 FNYEAQ (reference sequence). The CDR3 extends over 14 amino acids. This chain's CDR3 is CASSQDRYTGELFF. The CDR3 DNA follows: TGTGCTAGCAGCCAGGACCGATACACCGGGGAGCTGTTTTTT.

This chain links TRBV9 with TRBJ2-1, with 8 nucleotides matching TRBD2. From germline, CDR1 is SGDLS and CDR2 YYNGEE. The trim removed 4 bases at V and 2 bases at J, leaving 8 bases unmatched. The CDR3 runs 16 residues. CDR3 nucleotides: TGTGCCAGCAGCTCGAGCCGGGGGGGGGCCTACAATGAGCAGTTCTTC. This translates into CASSSSRGGAYNEQFF.

CDR3 region: CASSHLQGGNYGYTF. The CDR3 DNA reads TGTGCCAGCAGCCATCTCCAGGGGGGTAACTATGGCTACACCTTC. The genes are TRBV4-2 and TRBJ1-2, with 7 nucleotides matching TRBD1. V gave up 3 bases and J gave up 1 base; unmatched junction bases: 5. The germline gives CDR1 LGHNA, CDR2 YNFKEQ. This CDR3 is built from 15 residues.

The rearrangement uses TRBV6-1 and TRBJ2-3; TRBD1 agrees at 10 bases. This CDR3 has 15 amino acids. With 2 bases clipped from V and 4 bases from J, the junction kept 3 bases outside the gene matches. Germline V gene lookup returns CDR1 MNHNS and CDR2 SASEGT. CDR3 loop: CASSEHGTGADTQYF. In DNA, the CDR3 is TGTGCCAGCAGTGAACATGGGACAGGGGCAGATACGCAGTATTTT.

The chain uses TRBV10-3 and TRBJ1-4, with D possibly TRBD1 on 6 matching bases. This CDR3 has 17 amino acids. The V and J ends lost 0 bases and 7 bases respectively, with 18 bases between them. The germline V gene encodes CDR1 ENHRY and CDR2 SYGVKD. The CDR3, as DNA: TGTGCCATCAGTGAGTCGACTCCCGGCAGGGGAGGTGAAAAACTGTTTTTT. Its translation is CAISESTPGRGGEKLFF.

The chain combines TRBV19 with TRBJ2-1, with 10 bases lining up with TRBD2. This CDR3 region has 13 residues. The germline CDR1 and CDR2 sequences are LNHDA and SQIVND (reference sequence). The CDR3 here is CAISGGPDNEQFF. In DNA, the CDR3 is TGTGCTATTAGCGGGGGGCCCGACAATGAGCAGTTCTTC. Full variable domain (missing parts from reference TRBV19 and TRBJ2-1): DGGITQSPKYLFRKEGQNVTLSCEQNLNHDAMYWYRQDPGQGLRLIYYSQIVNDFQKGDIAEGYSVSREKKESFPLTVTSAQKNPTAFYLCAISGGPDNEQFFGPGTRLTVL.

This clonotype was seen more than once but under ten times. The V gene is TRBV7-3, the J gene TRBJ2-2, with no clear D. CDR1 and CDR2 from the germline V gene are SGHTA and FQGTGA. Trimming pared 3 bases from V and 9 bases from J, leaving 14 bases between. The CDR3 is 14 residues long. CDR3 residues: CASSLGASSWELFF. CDR3 DNA sequence: TGTGCCAGCAGCTTGGGTGCCTCTAGTTGGGAGCTGTTTTTT. Filled out from reference TRBV7-3 and TRBJ2-2, the complete variable domain reads GAGVSQTPSNKVTEKGKYVELRCDPISGHTALYWYRQSLGQGPEFLIYFQGTGAADDSGLPNDRFFAVRPEGSVSTLKIQRTERGDSAVYLCASSLGASSWELFFGEGSRLTVL.

This chain uses TRBV7-6 with TRBJ2-2, with TRBD2 matching over 10 bases. This CDR3 spans 17 amino acids. Germline loops: CDR1 SGHVS, CDR2 FNYEAQ. With V trimmed by 2 bases and J by 4 bases, 7 bases remained unmatched. The CDR3 DNA follows: TGTGCCAGCAGCTTATTGTATAGCGGGGGGATCACCGGGGAGCTGTTTTTT. Protein sequence: CASSLLYSGGITGELFF.

This clonotype was found a few times. The chain links TRBV2 to TRBJ2-4; 10 positions match TRBD2. The V and J ends lost 8 bases and 15 bases, in that order; junction bases with no gene match: 7. The length of the CDR3 is 11 residues. Germline CDR1 SNHLY, CDR2 FYNNEI. CDR3 in amino acids: CASDSGGSGYF. CDR3 nucleotide sequence: TGTGCCAGCGATAGCGGGGGGTCGGGGTACTTC.

V is TRBV9 and J is TRBJ2-2; D unclear. Germline CDR1 is SGDLS and CDR2 is YYNGEE. This CDR3 comprises 14 residues. Trimming took off 2 bases at V and 3 bases at J, with 8 bases between the two ends. CDR3 bases: TGTGCCAGCAGCGTCCGGGCCGACACCGGGGAGCTGTTTTTT. This encodes CASSVRADTGELFF. The variable domain in full, completed from reference TRBV9 and TRBJ2-2, reads DSGVTQTPKHLITATGQRVTLRCSPRSGDLSVYWYQQSLDQGLQFLIQYYNGEERAKGNILERFSAQQFPDLHSELNLSSLELGDSALYFCASSVRADTGELFFGEGSRLTVL.

The CDR3 loop is CAIRGQGKETQYF. CDR3 in DNA: TGTGCCATCAGAGGACAAGGGAAAGAGACCCAGTACTTC. The V gene is TRBV10-3, the J gene TRBJ2-5; D perhaps matches TRBD1 (5 bases). The V and J ends lost 6 bases and 3 bases respectively, with 11 bases between them. Germline-derived CDR1 and CDR2 are ENHRY and SYGVKD. The CDR3 length is 13 residues.

The chain combines TRBV20-1 with TRBJ2-3; TRBD2 might be the D (5 bases). Germline V gene sequence: CDR1 DFQATT, CDR2 SNEGSKA (reference sequence). The CDR3 contains 16 residues. With 3 bases removed from V and 2 bases from J, the gap between germline ends came to 18 bases. CDR3 in amino acids: CSASPAGERITDTQYF. The CDR3 DNA reads as TGCAGTGCTAGTCCGGCGGGCGAACGTATCACAGATACGCAGTATTTT.

This rearrangement joins TRBV7-9 to TRBJ1-2; 9 bases are shared with TRBD1. Germline CDR1 and CDR2: SEHNR and FQNEAQ (reference sequence). The V gene end was trimmed by 5 bases and the J gene end by 7 bases; junction bases not matched to a gene: 8. This CDR3 contains 14 residues. CDR3 loop: CASSRTGEAFGYTF. The CDR3 DNA follows: TGTGCCAGCAGCCGGACAGGGGAAGCCTTTGGCTACACCTTC.